This T cell receptor beta chain was identified during a study of cytomegalovirus exposure and HLA in healthy donors. Germline CDR1 SGHNT, CDR2 YENEEA. V trimming: 1 base; J trimming: 0 bases; junction bases outside the gene matches: 6. The CDR3 runs 18 residues. Vbeta (60) and Jbeta (13) primers were used in the PCR. TCRdb's table, derived via immunoSEQ multiplex PCR, lists solely in-frame clones and lacks some. The sample yields more than 200,000 clones, about 80% seen once. The rearrangement uses TRBV11-3 and TRBJ2-1, with 10 nucleotides matching TRBD2. Sequenced sample: PBMCs. This sequence originates from a male donor in good health and CMV-seronegative. The CDR3 loop is CASSLGVLAGVSYNEQFF. The DNA of the CDR3 is TGTGCCAGCAGCTTAGGGGTCCTAGCGGGGGTCTCCTACAATGAGCAGTTCTTC.